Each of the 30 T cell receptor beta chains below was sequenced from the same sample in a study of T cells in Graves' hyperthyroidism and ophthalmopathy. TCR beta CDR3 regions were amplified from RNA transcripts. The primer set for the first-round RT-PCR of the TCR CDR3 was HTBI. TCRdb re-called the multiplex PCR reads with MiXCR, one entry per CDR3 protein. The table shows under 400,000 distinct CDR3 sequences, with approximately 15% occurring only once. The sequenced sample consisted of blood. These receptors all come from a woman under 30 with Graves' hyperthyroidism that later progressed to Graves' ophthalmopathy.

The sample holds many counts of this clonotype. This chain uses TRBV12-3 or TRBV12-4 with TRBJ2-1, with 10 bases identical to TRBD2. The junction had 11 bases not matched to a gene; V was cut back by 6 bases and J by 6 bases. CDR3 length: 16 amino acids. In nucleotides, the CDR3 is TGTGCCAGCAGATGGCTTGTAGCGGGGGGTGGCAATGAGCAGTTCTTC. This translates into CASRWLVAGGGNEQFF.

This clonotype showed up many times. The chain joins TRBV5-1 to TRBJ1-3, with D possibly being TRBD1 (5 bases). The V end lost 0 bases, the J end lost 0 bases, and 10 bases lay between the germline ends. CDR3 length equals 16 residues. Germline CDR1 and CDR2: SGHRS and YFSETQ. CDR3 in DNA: TGCGCCAGCAGCTTGGACAGGCCGCTCTCTGGAAACACCATATATTTT. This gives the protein CASSLDRPLSGNTIYF. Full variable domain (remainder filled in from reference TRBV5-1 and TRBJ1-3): KAGVTQTPRYLIKTRGQQVTLSCSPISGHRSVSWYQQTPGQGLQFLFEYFSETQRNKGNFPGRFSGRQFSNSRSEMNVSTLELGDSALYLCASSLDRPLSGNTIYFGEGSWLTVV.

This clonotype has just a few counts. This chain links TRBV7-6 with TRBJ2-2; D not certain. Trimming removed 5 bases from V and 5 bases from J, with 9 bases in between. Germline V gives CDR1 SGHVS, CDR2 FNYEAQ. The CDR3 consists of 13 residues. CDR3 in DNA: TGTGCCAGCAGCGTACAGAGGACCGGGGAGCTGTTTTTT. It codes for CASSVQRTGELFF.

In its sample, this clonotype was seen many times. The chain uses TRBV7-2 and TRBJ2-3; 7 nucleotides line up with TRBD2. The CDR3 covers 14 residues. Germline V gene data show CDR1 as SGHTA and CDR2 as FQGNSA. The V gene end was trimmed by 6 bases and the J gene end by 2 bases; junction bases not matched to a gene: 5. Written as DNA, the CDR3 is TGTGCCAGCAGACCTACTAGCGTCACAGATACGCAGTATTTT. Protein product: CASRPTSVTDTQYF.

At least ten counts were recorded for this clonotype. CDR3 protein: CASSPDLNEKLFF. In DNA, the CDR3 is TGTGCCAGCTCCCCCGACCTTAATGAAAAACTGTTTTTT. This chain uses TRBV18 with TRBJ1-4; D remains unclear. The ends were cut back, 6 bases at V and 4 bases at J, with 9 bases in the middle. Germline V CDR1 and CDR2: KGHSH, LQKENI. This CDR3 has 13 amino acids.

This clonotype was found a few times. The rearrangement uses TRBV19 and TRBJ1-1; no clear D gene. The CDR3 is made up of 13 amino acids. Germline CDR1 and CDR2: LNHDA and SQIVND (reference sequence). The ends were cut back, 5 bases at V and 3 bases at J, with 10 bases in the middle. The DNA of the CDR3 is TGTGCCAGTAGTTGGGTTACGGACACTGAAGCTTTCTTT. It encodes CASSWVTDTEAFF.

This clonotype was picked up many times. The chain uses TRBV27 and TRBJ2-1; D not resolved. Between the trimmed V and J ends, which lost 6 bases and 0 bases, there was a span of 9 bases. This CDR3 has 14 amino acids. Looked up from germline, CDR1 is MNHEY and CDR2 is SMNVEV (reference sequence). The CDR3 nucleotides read TGTGCCAGCAGCCCTTCCGGCTCCTACAATGAGCAGTTCTTC. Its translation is CASSPSGSYNEQFF.

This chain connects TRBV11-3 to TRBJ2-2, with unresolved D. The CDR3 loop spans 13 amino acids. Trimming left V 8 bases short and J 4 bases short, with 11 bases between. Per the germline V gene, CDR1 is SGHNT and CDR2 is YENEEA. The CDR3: CASSEYSTGELFF. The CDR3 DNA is TGTGCCAGCTCCGAATATAGCACCGGGGAGCTGTTTTTT.

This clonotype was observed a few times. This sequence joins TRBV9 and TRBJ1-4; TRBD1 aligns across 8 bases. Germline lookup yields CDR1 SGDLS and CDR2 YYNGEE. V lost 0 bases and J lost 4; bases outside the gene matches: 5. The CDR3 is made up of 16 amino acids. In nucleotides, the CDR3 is TGTGCCAGCAGCGTAGGAGGACAGGGACGTAATGAAAAACTGTTTTTT. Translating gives CASSVGGQGRNEKLFF.

CDR3 nucleotide sequence: TGTGCCAGCAGCTTAGTTCCCGGCGAGGGGGCGCCCCAGCATTTT. It yields the protein CASSLVPGEGAPQHF. The V gene is TRBV7-2, the J gene TRBJ1-5; the match to TRBD1 covers 7 bases. From germline, CDR1 is SGHTA and CDR2 FQGNSA. Unmatched junction bases numbered 9, after V lost 1 base and J lost 9 bases. The CDR3 runs to 15 residues. Using reference TRBV7-2 and TRBJ1-5 for the parts outside the CDR3, the full variable domain is GAGVSQSPSNKVTEKGKDVELRCDPISGHTALYWYRQSLGQGLEFLIYFQGNSAPDKSGLPSDRFSAERTGGSVSTLTIQRTQQEDSAVYLCASSLVPGEGAPQHFGDGTRLSIL.

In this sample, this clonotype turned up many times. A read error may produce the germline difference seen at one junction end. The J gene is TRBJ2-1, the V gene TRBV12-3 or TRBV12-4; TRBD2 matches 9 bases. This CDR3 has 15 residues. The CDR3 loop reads CASSLAGEWGNEQFF. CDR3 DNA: TGTGCCAGCAGCTTAGCGGGAGAGTGGGGGAATGAGCAGTTCTTC.

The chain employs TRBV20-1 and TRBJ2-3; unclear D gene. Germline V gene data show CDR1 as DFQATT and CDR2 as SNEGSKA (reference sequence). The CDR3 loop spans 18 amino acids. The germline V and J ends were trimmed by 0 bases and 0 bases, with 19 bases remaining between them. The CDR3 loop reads CSARDLVGTVPSTDTQYF. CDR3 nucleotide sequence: TGCAGTGCTAGAGATCTGGTTGGAACAGTCCCAAGCACAGATACGCAGTATTTT.

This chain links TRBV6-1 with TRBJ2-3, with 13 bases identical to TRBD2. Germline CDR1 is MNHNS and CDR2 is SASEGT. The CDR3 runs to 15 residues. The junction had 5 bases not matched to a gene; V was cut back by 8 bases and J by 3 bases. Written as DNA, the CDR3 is TGTGCCAGCGAGGGACTAGCGGGAACAACAGATACGCAGTATTTT. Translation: CASEGLAGTTDTQYF.

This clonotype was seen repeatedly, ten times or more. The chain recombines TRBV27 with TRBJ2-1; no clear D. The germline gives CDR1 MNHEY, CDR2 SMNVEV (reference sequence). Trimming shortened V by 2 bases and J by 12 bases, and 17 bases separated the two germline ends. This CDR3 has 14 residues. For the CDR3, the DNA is TGTGCCAGCAGTTTAGGTCTCCCCCCGCAAGTGCAGTTCTTC. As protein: CASSLGLPPQVQFF.

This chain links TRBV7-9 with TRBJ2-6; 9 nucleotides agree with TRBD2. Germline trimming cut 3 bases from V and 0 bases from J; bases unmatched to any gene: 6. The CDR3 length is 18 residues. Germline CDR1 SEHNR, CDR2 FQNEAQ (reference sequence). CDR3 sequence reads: CASSFPSGNHSGANVLTF. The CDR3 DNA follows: TGTGCCAGCAGCTTTCCTAGCGGGAATCACTCTGGGGCCAACGTCCTGACTTTC.

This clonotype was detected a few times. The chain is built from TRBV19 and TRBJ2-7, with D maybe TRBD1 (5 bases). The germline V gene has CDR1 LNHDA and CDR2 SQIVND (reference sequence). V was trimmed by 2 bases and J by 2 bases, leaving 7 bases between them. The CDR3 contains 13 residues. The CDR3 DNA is TGTGCCAGTAGTATACAACAGGCCTACGAGCAGTACTTC. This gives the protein CASSIQQAYEQYF.

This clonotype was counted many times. The CDR3 sequence: CASSLGTEGDTQYF. CDR3 DNA sequence: TGTGCCAGCAGCTTGGGGACTGAAGGCGATACGCAGTATTTT. The V and J genes are TRBV5-6 and TRBJ2-3, with D perhaps matching TRBD2 (5 bases). V was pared by 0 bases and J by 6 bases, with 11 bases between. CDR3 length: 14 residues. Germline V gene lookup returns CDR1 SGHDT and CDR2 YYEEEE. Filled out from reference TRBV5-6 and TRBJ2-3, the complete variable domain reads DAGVTQSPTHLIKTRGQQVTLRCSPKSGHDTVSWYQQALGQGPQFIFQYYEEEERQRGNFPDRFSGHQFPNYSSELNVNALLLGDSALYLCASSLGTEGDTQYFGPGTRLTVL.

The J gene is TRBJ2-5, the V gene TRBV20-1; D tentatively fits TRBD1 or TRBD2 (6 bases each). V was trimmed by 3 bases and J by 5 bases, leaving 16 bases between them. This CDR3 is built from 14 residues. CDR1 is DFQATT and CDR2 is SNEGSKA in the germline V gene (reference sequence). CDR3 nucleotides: TGCAGTGCTAGCCCTGGGGGGCCAAAGGAGACCCAGTACTTC. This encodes CSASPGGPKETQYF.

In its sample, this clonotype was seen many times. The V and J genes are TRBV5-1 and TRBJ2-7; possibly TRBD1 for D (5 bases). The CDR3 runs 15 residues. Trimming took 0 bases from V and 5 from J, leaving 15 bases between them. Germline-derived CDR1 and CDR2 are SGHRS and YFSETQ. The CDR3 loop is CASSLAAHLGDEQYF. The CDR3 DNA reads TGCGCCAGCAGCTTGGCGGCACACCTAGGGGACGAGCAGTACTTC.

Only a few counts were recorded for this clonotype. CDR3 coding DNA: TGTGCCAGCAGCCAATCAGAGGGGAGGAACTATGGCTACACCTTC. Its translation: CASSQSEGRNYGYTF. The rearrangement joins TRBV16 to TRBJ1-2; tentative D call: TRBD1 (5 bases). The germline V and J ends were trimmed by 0 bases and 2 bases, with 10 bases remaining between them. Germline lookup yields CDR1 KGHSY and CDR2 FQNENV. CDR3 length: 15 amino acids.

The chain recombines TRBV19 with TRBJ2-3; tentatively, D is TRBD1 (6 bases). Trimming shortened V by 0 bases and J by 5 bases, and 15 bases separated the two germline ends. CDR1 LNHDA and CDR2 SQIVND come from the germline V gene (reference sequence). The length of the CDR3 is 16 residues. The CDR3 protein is CASSIDLLQGRDTQYF. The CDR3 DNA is TGTGCCAGTAGTATAGATCTATTGCAGGGGAGAGATACGCAGTATTTT.

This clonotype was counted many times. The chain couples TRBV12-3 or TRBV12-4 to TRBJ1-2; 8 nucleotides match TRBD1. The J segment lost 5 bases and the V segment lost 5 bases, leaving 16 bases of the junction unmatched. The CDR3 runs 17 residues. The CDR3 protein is CASSPTRGRGLFYGYTF. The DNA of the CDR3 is TGTGCCAGCAGTCCAACCCGGGGCAGGGGGCTTTTTTATGGCTACACCTTC.

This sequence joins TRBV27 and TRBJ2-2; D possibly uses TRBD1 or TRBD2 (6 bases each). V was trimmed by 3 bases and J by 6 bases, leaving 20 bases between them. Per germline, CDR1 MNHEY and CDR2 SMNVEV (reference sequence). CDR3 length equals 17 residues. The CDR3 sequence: CASSFYMSGGASGELFF. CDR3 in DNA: TGTGCCAGCAGTTTTTACATGTCCGGGGGCGCCTCCGGGGAGCTGTTTTTT.

The DNA for the CDR3 is TGCAGCGTTGAAGATATTGACAGGGGGCTATGGAAACTGTTTTTT. Its protein is CSVEDIDRGLWKLFF. The chain employs TRBV29-1 and TRBJ1-4; TRBD1 matches at 10 bases. Losses at the gene ends were 0 bases for V and 11 bases for J; bases not matched to a gene: 9. The CDR3 runs 15 residues. Germline lookup yields CDR1 SQVTM and CDR2 ANQGSEA.

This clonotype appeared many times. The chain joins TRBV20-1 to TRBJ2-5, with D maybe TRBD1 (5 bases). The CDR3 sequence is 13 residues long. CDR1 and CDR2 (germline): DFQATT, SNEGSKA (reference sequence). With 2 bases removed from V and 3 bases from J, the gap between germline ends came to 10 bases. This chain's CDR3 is CSARIAGKETQYF. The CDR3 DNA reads TGCAGTGCTAGAATAGCAGGGAAAGAGACCCAGTACTTC.

This CDR3 reads CASSPRPGPSGANVLTF. DNA of the CDR3: TGCGCCAGCAGCCCACGGCCGGGCCCCTCTGGGGCCAACGTCCTGACTTTC. The gene calls are TRBV4-1 and TRBJ2-6; D is ambiguous. The CDR3 covers 17 residues. V lost 4 bases, J lost 0 bases, and 13 bases lay in between. Germline V gene sequence: CDR1 MGHRA, CDR2 YSYEKL.

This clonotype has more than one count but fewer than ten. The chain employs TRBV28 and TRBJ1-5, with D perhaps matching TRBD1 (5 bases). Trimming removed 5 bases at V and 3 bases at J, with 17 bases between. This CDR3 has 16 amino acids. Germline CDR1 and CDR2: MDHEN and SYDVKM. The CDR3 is CASSPGTARDNQPQHF. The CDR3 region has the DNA TGTGCCAGCAGTCCTGGGACGGCAAGGGACAATCAGCCCCAGCATTTT.

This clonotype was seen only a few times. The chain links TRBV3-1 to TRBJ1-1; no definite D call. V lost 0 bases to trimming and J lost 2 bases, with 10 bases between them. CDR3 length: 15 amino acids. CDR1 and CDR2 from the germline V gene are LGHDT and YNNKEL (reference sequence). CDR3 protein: CASSQDLAFNTEAFF. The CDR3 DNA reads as TGTGCCAGCAGCCAAGATTTGGCATTTAACACTGAAGCTTTCTTT.

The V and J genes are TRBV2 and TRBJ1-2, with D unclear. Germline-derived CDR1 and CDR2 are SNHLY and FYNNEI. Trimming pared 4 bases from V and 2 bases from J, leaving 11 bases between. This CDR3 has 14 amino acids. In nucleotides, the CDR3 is TGTGCCAGCAGTGTTGAAGACACCAACTATGGCTACACCTTC. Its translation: CASSVEDTNYGYTF. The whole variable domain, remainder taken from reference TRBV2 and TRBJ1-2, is EPEVTQTPSHQVTQMGQEVILRCVPISNHLYFYWYRQILGQKVEFLVSFYNNEISEKSEIFDDQFSVERPDGSNFTLKIRSTKLEDSAMYFCASSVEDTNYGYTFGSGTRLTVV.

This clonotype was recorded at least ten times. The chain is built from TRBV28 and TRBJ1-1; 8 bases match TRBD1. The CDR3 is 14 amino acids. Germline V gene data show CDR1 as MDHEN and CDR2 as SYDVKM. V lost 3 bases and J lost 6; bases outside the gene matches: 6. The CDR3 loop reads CASSFRDRKSEAFF. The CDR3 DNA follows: TGTGCCAGCAGTTTCCGGGACAGGAAGTCTGAAGCTTTCTTT.